This entry describes one TCR beta chain. No antigen is known for it. V lost 7 bases and J lost 3, with 13 bases in between. The CDR3 length is 13 residues. Per germline, CDR1 MNHNS and CDR2 SASEGT. This PCR relied on a set of 60 Vbeta primers and 13 Jbeta primers. Method: immunoSEQ multiplex PCR; TCRdb's copy keeps in-frame clones and lacks some. Here the sample spans some 95,000 clones, about three quarters being singletons. This record belongs to a study of cytomegalovirus exposure and HLA in healthy donors. Study outcomes and limitations: A later analysis found that most CMV-associated TCR beta chains appeared HLA-restricted. In a later analysis, TCR association rates varied by HLA locus: DRB1 most, HLA-C fewest.

The sample comprised PBMCs. The chain uses TRBV6-1 and TRBJ2-7; no clear D. The source is a man aged 45-65 years in good health and CMV-seropositive. The DNA for the CDR3 is TGTGCCAGCACTCCCGCGGCGAGCTACGAGCAGTACTTC. Encoded protein: CASTPAASYEQYF.